The 28 T cell receptor beta chains below come from one sample, sequenced in a study of glioma-infiltrating T cells after dendritic cell vaccination. Stated time point: after dendritic cell vaccination, including at tumor progression/relapse. Sequencing was performed with immunoSEQ multiplex PCR; in TCRdb, only in-frame clones are kept and a portion is missing. The sample lists 99,000 or so clones, 80% seen once, with about 5.5% in the top ten. Sequenced material: blood, taken after dendritic cell vaccination. All receptors come from a human donor with glioblastoma.

The genes are TRBV6-1 and TRBJ2-2, with 7 bases aligning to TRBD1. The CDR3 extends over 14 amino acids. Trimming took 3 bases from V and 5 from J; bases not matched to a gene: 3. CDR1 MNHNS and CDR2 SASEGT come from the germline V gene. In DNA, the CDR3 is TGTGCCAGCAGTGATGCAGGGGGAACCGGGGAGCTGTTTTTT. This gives the protein CASSDAGGTGELFF.

V and J are TRBV30 and TRBJ1-1; D gene unclear. Germline V CDR1 and CDR2: GTSNPN, SVGIG (reference sequence). There are 13 residues in the CDR3. V gave up 0 bases and J gave up 3 bases, with 8 bases separating them. CDR3 in amino acids: CAWSVAGDTEAFF. The CDR3 region has the DNA TGTGCCTGGAGTGTGGCCGGGGACACTGAAGCTTTCTTT.

This chain links TRBV7-9 with TRBJ1-1; D unclear. This CDR3 contains 15 residues. CDR1 SEHNR and CDR2 FQNEAQ come from the germline V gene (reference sequence). Deletions cut 0 bases from V and 1 base from J, with 9 bases between. The CDR3 spells CASSLAVTTNTEAFF. For the CDR3, the DNA is TGTGCCAGCAGCTTAGCTGTCACAACGAACACTGAAGCTTTCTTT.

This clone was detected only once. The J gene is TRBJ1-3, the V gene TRBV29-1; D might be TRBD1 (5 bases). The ends were cut back, 5 bases at V and 0 bases at J, with 8 bases in the middle. CDR1 is SQVTM, CDR2 ANQGSEA, per germline. This CDR3 is 13 amino acids long. CDR3 DNA sequence: TGCAGCGTTCGCAGGGTCTCTGGAAACACCATATATTTT. As protein: CSVRRVSGNTIYF.

The chain is built from TRBV5-1 and TRBJ2-7; D may be TRBD2 (6 bases). V gave up 4 bases and J gave up 7 bases, with 27 bases separating them. The CDR3 extends over 17 amino acids. The germline gives CDR1 SGHRS, CDR2 YFSETQ. CDR3 sequence reads: CASSPLGGGTPSEEQYF. As DNA, the CDR3 is TGCGCCAGCAGCCCCCTCGGGGGAGGTACCCCGTCGGAAGAGCAGTACTTC.

The CDR3 here is CSVVGGAGEQYF. Here the CDR3 DNA reads TGCAGCGTTGTTGGGGGCGCGGGCGAGCAGTACTTC. The chain carries TRBV29-1 and TRBJ2-7, with a weak D call TRBD1 (6 bases). The germline CDR1 and CDR2 sequences are SQVTM and ANQGSEA. The CDR3 is 12 amino acids. V was clipped by 4 bases and J by 6 bases, with 13 bases between them.

This clone was picked up a small number of times. A read error may produce the germline difference seen at one junction end. The genes are TRBV7-7 and TRBJ2-2; a weak D match, TRBD1 (5 bases). The CDR3 totals 15 residues. Looked up from germline, CDR1 is SSHAT and CDR2 is FNYEAQ (reference sequence). CDR3 residues: CASSLEGVNTGELFF. The CDR3 nucleotides read TGTGCTAGCAGCTTGGAAGGGGTGAACACCGGGGAGCTGTTTTTT. The full variable domain, rest sourced from reference TRBV7-7 and TRBJ2-2, is GAGVSQSPRYKVTKRGQDVTLRCDPISSHATLYWYQQALGQGPEFLTYFNYEAQPDKSGLPSDRFSAERPEGSISTLTIQRTEQRDSAMYRCASSLEGVNTGELFFGEGSRLTVL.

With regard to this clone: This same CDR3 is encoded by further DNA sequences in the sample. The rearrangement uses TRBV5-1 and TRBJ2-7; the D gene is possibly TRBD2 (6 bases). The CDR3 has 15 residues. Germline CDR1 SGHRS, CDR2 YFSETQ. V dropped 0 bases and J dropped 2 bases, with 12 bases sitting between them. The CDR3 is CASSLVFGGTYEQYF. CDR3 in DNA: TGCGCCAGCAGCTTGGTCTTTGGGGGGACCTACGAGCAGTACTTC.

The V and J genes are TRBV9 and TRBJ2-7, with 9 positions matching TRBD1. Germline trimming cut 3 bases from V and 6 bases from J; bases unmatched to any gene: 13. This CDR3 comprises 16 residues. Germline-derived CDR1 and CDR2 are SGDLS and YYNGEE. Written as DNA, the CDR3 is TGTGCCAGCAGCGACAGCGCCGGGACAGGGTTAGGCGAGCAGTACTTC. Its protein is CASSDSAGTGLGEQYF.

The chain employs TRBV5-1 and TRBJ2-2, with a tentative D call TRBD2 (5 bases). This CDR3 is 16 amino acids long. CDR1 is SGHRS, CDR2 YFSETQ, per germline. Deletions cut 1 base from V and 5 bases from J, with 15 bases between. DNA for the CDR3: TGCGCCAGCAGCTTGAGCTCTACCCGGGGAACCGGGGAGCTGTTTTTT. Its translation: CASSLSSTRGTGELFF.

This clone was seen a single time. The genes are TRBV29-1 and TRBJ1-3; D not certain. Trimming took 7 bases from V and 1 from J, leaving 14 bases between them. The germline gives CDR1 SQVTM, CDR2 ANQGSEA. The CDR3 has 14 residues. As DNA, the CDR3 is TGCAGCGCCAGAGCAGCGGGGTCTGGAAACACCATATATTTT. This encodes CSARAAGSGNTIYF.

This clone appeared a single time. The gene calls are TRBV27 and TRBJ2-7, with 7 bases that match TRBD1. V shed 3 bases, J shed 3 bases, and the junction held 5 bases outside the gene matches. Germline CDR1 is MNHEY and CDR2 is SMNVEV (reference sequence). This CDR3 comprises 14 residues. The CDR3 DNA reads TGTGCCAGCAGTTTGAAGGGACAGTACTACGAGCAGTACTTC. Translation: CASSLKGQYYEQYF.

V usage is TRBV6-1 and J usage is TRBJ1-1; unclear D gene. Germline CDR1 is MNHNS and CDR2 is SASEGT. V lost 3 bases to trimming and J lost 8 bases, with 7 bases between them. There are 11 residues in the CDR3. CDR3 protein: CASSDNIEAFF. The CDR3 coding sequence is TGTGCCAGCAGTGATAACATCGAAGCTTTCTTT.

V is TRBV27 and J is TRBJ2-7; D ambiguous. CDR3 size: 13 residues. With 5 bases removed from V and 3 bases from J, the gap between germline ends came to 11 bases. The V gene's germline CDR1 is MNHEY and CDR2 SMNVEV (reference sequence). The CDR3 loop is CASSPPAGYEQYF. DNA of the CDR3: TGTGCCAGCAGTCCGCCTGCCGGCTACGAGCAGTACTTC.

This chain joins TRBV10-2 and TRBJ2-3; TRBD2 agrees at 7 bases. After removal of 5 bases from V and 6 bases from J, the junction contained 8 bases not matched to a gene. The CDR3 is made up of 14 amino acids. The germline gives CDR1 WSHSY, CDR2 SAAADI. CDR3 protein: CASSLIAGKDTQYF. The CDR3 DNA reads TGCGCCAGCAGTTTAATAGCGGGCAAGGATACGCAGTATTTT.

The chain uses TRBV6-1 and TRBJ2-3, with a possible D match to TRBD1 (6 bases). The CDR3 contains 16 residues. From germline, CDR1 is MNHNS and CDR2 SASEGT. Trimming left V 4 bases short and J 2 bases short, with 16 bases between. CDR3 DNA: TGTGCCAGCAGTGGACGACATGCAGGGGCCACAGATACGCAGTATTTT. The encoded protein is CASSGRHAGATDTQYF.

V is TRBV28 and J is TRBJ2-7; 7 nucleotides match TRBD2. V lost 8 bases to trimming and J lost 3 bases; unmatched junction nucleotides: 13. CDR3 length: 15 amino acids. Germline loops: CDR1 MDHEN, CDR2 SYDVKM. DNA of the CDR3: TGTGCCAGCTGCCCAGGTGGGGGGGTTATCTACGAGCAGTACTTC. Translation: CASCPGGGVIYEQYF.

This clone was seen more than once but under ten times. The chain is built from TRBV7-9 and TRBJ2-7, with TRBD1 matching 10 bases. The CDR3 loop spans 18 amino acids. V trimming: 3 bases; J trimming: 4 bases; junction bases outside the gene matches: 15. The germline CDR1 and CDR2 sequences are SEHNR and FQNEAQ (reference sequence). Here the CDR3 DNA reads TGTGCCAGCAGCTTTATCCGGGACAGGGGAGATTTGGCTTACGAGCAGTACTTC. Protein sequence: CASSFIRDRGDLAYEQYF.

The chain is built from TRBV7-9 and TRBJ1-1; D might be TRBD1 (5 bases). The CDR3 covers 13 residues. Germline CDR1 SEHNR, CDR2 FQNEAQ (reference sequence). With 5 bases removed from V and 3 bases from J, the gap between germline ends came to 10 bases. In DNA, the CDR3 is TGTGCCAGCAGCCCCAGGGTGGACACTGAAGCTTTCTTT. Translating it yields CASSPRVDTEAFF.

This clone was detected only a few times. The chain uses TRBV6-6 and TRBJ1-3; no reliable D call. The germline V gene encodes CDR1 MNHNY and CDR2 SVGAGI (reference sequence). Trimming removed 8 bases at V and 0 bases at J, with 8 bases between. The CDR3 extends over 13 amino acids. CDR3 in DNA: TGTGCCAGCGGCGAGCGCTCTGGAAACACCATATATTTT. Its translation is CASGERSGNTIYF.

The chain employs TRBV2 and TRBJ2-5, with D unresolved. The CDR3 has 12 amino acids. In germline, CDR1 is SNHLY, CDR2 FYNNEI. Trimming removed 6 bases from V and 1 base from J, with 6 bases in between. The CDR3 sequence: CASSYSQETQYF. CDR3 DNA sequence: TGTGCCAGCAGCTACAGCCAAGAGACCCAGTACTTC.

The chain is built from TRBV5-1 and TRBJ1-1; TRBD1 is a possible D gene (5 bases). Germline-derived CDR1 and CDR2 are SGHRS and YFSETQ. Between the trimmed V and J ends, which lost 4 bases and 0 bases, there was a span of 13 bases. The CDR3 is 15 residues long. The CDR3 reads CASSPSTGMNTEAFF. DNA for the CDR3: TGCGCCAGCAGCCCCTCTACAGGCATGAACACTGAAGCTTTCTTT.

The J gene is TRBJ2-1, the V gene TRBV19; 8 bases align to TRBD1. This CDR3 is built from 15 residues. Trimming removed 6 bases from V and 6 bases from J; junction bases left unmatched: 10. CDR1 and CDR2 (germline): LNHDA, SQIVND (reference sequence). The CDR3: CASSETGGKSNEQFF. CDR3 sequence (DNA): TGTGCCAGTAGCGAAACAGGGGGGAAGAGCAATGAGCAGTTCTTC. The complete variable domain, with remaining parts taken from reference TRBV19 and TRBJ2-1, reads DGGITQSPKYLFRKEGQNVTLSCEQNLNHDAMYWYRQDPGQGLRLIYYSQIVNDFQKGDIAEGYSVSREKKESFPLTVTSAQKNPTAFYLCASSETGGKSNEQFFGPGTRLTVL.

The chain recombines TRBV6-5 with TRBJ1-2, with 11 bases lining up with TRBD1. The ends lost 0 bases at V and 7 bases at J; junction bases unmatched: 7. The CDR3 consists of 16 residues. Germline CDR1 MNHEY, CDR2 SVGAGI. CDR3 protein: CASSYSLSGTGGGYTF. CDR3 nucleotide sequence: TGTGCCAGCAGTTACTCGTTGTCCGGGACAGGGGGTGGCTACACCTTC.

The chain has TRBV18 and TRBJ2-3; D gene ambiguous. The length of the CDR3 is 14 residues. The V end lost 3 bases, the J end lost 1 base, and 8 bases lay between the germline ends. The germline gives CDR1 KGHSH, CDR2 LQKENI. The CDR3 nucleotides are TGTGCCAGCTCACCCCCCTACCGCACAGATACGCAGTATTTT. Residues: CASSPPYRTDTQYF.

This clone was counted only a few times. The rearrangement links TRBV12-2 to TRBJ1-5; whether TRBD1, the table's D call, matches the DNA was not checked. TRBV12-2 is a known pseudogene. The length of the CDR3 is 19 residues. The CDR3 protein is CASRLAESRGHGYDQPQHF. CDR3 bases: TGTGCAAGTCGCTTAGCGGAAAGCAGGGGGCACGGCTATGATCAGCCCCAGCATTTT.

The chain links TRBV19 to TRBJ2-5; D call uncertain. The germline V gene has CDR1 LNHDA and CDR2 SQIVND (reference sequence). There are 13 residues in the CDR3. V was cut by 5 bases and J by 11 bases, with 18 bases left in between. This chain's CDR3 is CASSPPGWVEQYF. For the CDR3, the DNA is TGTGCCAGTAGTCCTCCCGGGTGGGTTGAGCAGTACTTC.

The V call is TRBV5-1, the J call TRBJ1-5, with D maybe TRBD1 (6 bases). The CDR3 totals 14 residues. Trimming stripped 0 bases from V and 2 bases from J, with 6 bases between. The V gene's germline CDR1 is SGHRS and CDR2 YFSETQ. CDR3 region: CASSLEGGNQPQHF. The DNA of the CDR3 is TGCGCCAGCAGCTTGGAGGGGGGCAATCAGCCCCAGCATTTT.